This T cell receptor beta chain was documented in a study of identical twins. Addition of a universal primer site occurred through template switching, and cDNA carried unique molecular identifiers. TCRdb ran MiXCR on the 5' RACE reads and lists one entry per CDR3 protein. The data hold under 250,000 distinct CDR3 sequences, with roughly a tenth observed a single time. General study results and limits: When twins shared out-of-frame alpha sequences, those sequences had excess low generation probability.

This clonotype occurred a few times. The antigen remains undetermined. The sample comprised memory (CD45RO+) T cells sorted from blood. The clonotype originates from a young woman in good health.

DNA for the CDR3: TGTGCCAGCAGCCGGGGCCACCAGGCCGATACGCAGTATTTT. It encodes CASSRGHQADTQYF. The chain links TRBV3-1 to TRBJ2-3; possibly TRBD1 for D (5 bases). The germline V gene has CDR1 LGHDT and CDR2 YNNKEL (reference sequence). This CDR3 comprises 14 residues. Trimming took 4 bases from V and 6 from J, leaving 14 bases between them.